This is a list of T cell receptor beta chains from one sample in a study of blood T cell repertoires in COVID-19. The data were produced by immunoSEQ multiplex PCR, yet TCRdb's version contains in-frame clones alone and is incomplete. The top ten clones hold around 6.5% of a sample with 200,000 to 250,000 clones, about nine tenths of them seen once. The sequencing input was peripheral blood. The receptors derive from a man between 60 and 70 years old who had recovered from COVID-19. Each CDR3 is given with its conserved first and last residue. A D gene is named only where the DNA matches it firmly. Rows may omit the clone size; those that give it use once, few, many or a size class.

cdr3_nt: TGCGCCAGCACAGTCCAGGGGGCATTACAGCCCCAGCATTTT; cdr3_aa: CASTVQGALQPQHF; j_call: TRBJ1-5; d_call: TRBD1; clone_size: once; v_call: TRBV10-1
cdr3_nt: TGTGCCAGCAGCTTGGACCTAAGGGGAGGCCGGTCCTACAATGAGCAGTTCTTC; cdr3_aa: CASSLDLRGGRSYNEQFF; j_call: TRBJ2-1; d_call: -; clone_size: few; v_call: TRBV7-2
cdr3_nt: TGTGCCAGCAGCCCAACAGGGGCTGGGGAGCAGTACTTC; cdr3_aa: CASSPTGAGEQYF; j_call: TRBJ2-7; d_call: TRBD1; clone_size: few; v_call: TRBV7-3
cdr3_nt: TGCGCCAGCAGCTTGGTTGTCAGGGGGCTCGGGACTGAAGCTTTCTTT; cdr3_aa: CASSLVVRGLGTEAFF; j_call: TRBJ1-1; d_call: TRBD1; clone_size: -; v_call: TRBV5-1
cdr3_nt: TGTGCCAGCAGCAGTGTGGCGGGGGTGAACACCGGGGAGCTGTTTTTT; cdr3_aa: CASSSVAGVNTGELFF; j_call: TRBJ2-2; d_call: -; clone_size: -; v_call: TRBV21-1
cdr3_nt: TGTGCCAGCAGCCCAACGCAGGGGAAAGATACTGAAGCTTTCTTT; cdr3_aa: CASSPTQGKDTEAFF; j_call: TRBJ1-1; d_call: -; clone_size: -; v_call: TRBV3-1/TRBV3-2
cdr3_nt: TGTGCCAGCAGTGAGGGGACTAGCGGGAGGTCCTCCTACAATGAGCAGTTCTTC; cdr3_aa: CASSEGTSGRSSYNEQFF; j_call: TRBJ2-1; d_call: TRBD2; clone_size: -; v_call: TRBV2
cdr3_nt: TGTGCCAGCAGTTACTCGCGGTTAGGAAATGAAAAACTGTTTTTT; cdr3_aa: CASSYSRLGNEKLFF; j_call: TRBJ1-4; d_call: -; clone_size: -; v_call: TRBV6-5
cdr3_nt: TGTGCCAGCAGTTTTTGGGCAAATCGGTATACGCAGTATTTT; cdr3_aa: CASSFWANRYTQYF; j_call: TRBJ2-3; d_call: -; clone_size: -; v_call: TRBV27
cdr3_nt: TGTGCCAGCAGTGAGGGGGCCAGCACTGAAGCTTTCTTT; cdr3_aa: CASSEGASTEAFF; j_call: TRBJ1-1; d_call: -; clone_size: -; v_call: TRBV2
cdr3_nt: TGTGCCAGCGGGACAGGGGGCAGCTACGAGCAGTACTTC; cdr3_aa: CASGTGGSYEQYF; j_call: TRBJ2-7; d_call: TRBD1; clone_size: -; v_call: TRBV27
cdr3_nt: TGTGCCAGCAGTGATCCAGGGGGCCAAGAGACCCAGTACTTC; cdr3_aa: CASSDPGGQETQYF; j_call: TRBJ2-5; d_call: TRBD1; clone_size: -; v_call: TRBV2
cdr3_nt: TGTGCCACCAGCAGAGAGAGCGCCAGGGTTTACGAGCAGTACTTC; cdr3_aa: CATSRESARVYEQYF; j_call: TRBJ2-7; d_call: -; clone_size: -; v_call: TRBV15
cdr3_nt: TGTGCCAGCAGCCCTCGGGTTAGCGGGGGAGTAGGGGCCGGGGAGCTGTTTTTT; cdr3_aa: CASSPRVSGGVGAGELFF; j_call: TRBJ2-2; d_call: TRBD2; clone_size: -; v_call: TRBV9
cdr3_nt: TGTGCCAGCAGCGGGACAGGGGCCTCCTACGAGCAGTACTTC; cdr3_aa: CASSGTGASYEQYF; j_call: TRBJ2-7; d_call: TRBD1; clone_size: -; v_call: TRBV6-5
cdr3_nt: TGTGCCAGCGGGTTTGTGGGAGGAAAATACGAGCAGTACTTC; cdr3_aa: CASGFVGGKYEQYF; j_call: TRBJ2-7; d_call: -; clone_size: once; v_call: TRBV28
cdr3_nt: TGTGCCCCGGCCAGGGTTGGGACCCAGTACTTC; cdr3_aa: CAPARVGTQYF; j_call: TRBJ2-5; d_call: -; clone_size: -; v_call: TRBV24-1
cdr3_nt: TGTGCCAGCAGCTCTTACACGGGGACAGGGAGAAAAGAGACCCAGTACTTC; cdr3_aa: CASSSYTGTGRKETQYF; j_call: TRBJ2-5; d_call: TRBD1; clone_size: -; v_call: TRBV6-2/TRBV6-3
cdr3_nt: TGTGCCAGTAGTGGCGGAGGGACCGGTGAAGATACGCAGTATTTT; cdr3_aa: CASSGGGTGEDTQYF; j_call: TRBJ2-3; d_call: -; clone_size: -; v_call: TRBV19
cdr3_nt: TGTGCCAGCAGCTACCCGGGCAGGGCTGGAAAGGGCTACACCTTC; cdr3_aa: CASSYPGRAGKGYTF; j_call: TRBJ1-2; d_call: -; clone_size: -; v_call: TRBV7-3
cdr3_nt: TGTGCCAGCAGTCTCCACCGGTTAAACCGGGACAGGGGTAGCGGGCCCCGTTCACACAATGAGCAGTTCTTC; cdr3_aa: CASSLHRLNRDRGSGPRSHNEQFF; j_call: TRBJ2-1; d_call: TRBD1; clone_size: -; v_call: TRBV11-2
cdr3_nt: TGTGCCAGCAGCTATGGGACTGCGAACACCGGGGAGCTGTTTTTT; cdr3_aa: CASSYGTANTGELFF; j_call: TRBJ2-2; d_call: -; clone_size: -; v_call: TRBV5-4
cdr3_nt: TGTGCCAGCAGCCGAGCGGGGGGCACCGGGGAGCTGTTTTTT; cdr3_aa: CASSRAGGTGELFF; j_call: TRBJ2-2; d_call: TRBD2; clone_size: -; v_call: TRBV28
cdr3_nt: TGTGCCGTCAGGAGGGGTACTGAAGCTTTCTTT; cdr3_aa: CAVRRGTEAFF; j_call: TRBJ1-1; d_call: -; clone_size: -; v_call: TRBV6-5
cdr3_nt: TGTGCCAGCAGCCAGACGACTAGCGGGAGGCTGGGCAATGAGCAGTTCTTC; cdr3_aa: CASSQTTSGRLGNEQFF; j_call: TRBJ2-1; d_call: TRBD2; clone_size: -; v_call: TRBV4-2
cdr3_nt: TGCGCCAGCAGCCCCACTTCGACAGGGGGGGGCCCTAACTATGGCTACACCTTC; cdr3_aa: CASSPTSTGGGPNYGYTF; j_call: TRBJ1-2; d_call: TRBD1; clone_size: -; v_call: TRBV5-1
cdr3_nt: TGCGCCAGCGGGACAGGGGGCTTGAACACTGAAGCTTTCTTT; cdr3_aa: CASGTGGLNTEAFF; j_call: TRBJ1-1; d_call: TRBD1; clone_size: -; v_call: TRBV5-1
cdr3_nt: TGTGCCAGCAGTGAACAGGGAGGAGGCTACACCTTC; cdr3_aa: CASSEQGGGYTF; j_call: TRBJ1-2; d_call: -; clone_size: -; v_call: TRBV25-1
cdr3_nt: TGTGCCAGCTCACCACTACAGGACAACTATGGCTACACCTTC; cdr3_aa: CASSPLQDNYGYTF; j_call: TRBJ1-2; d_call: -; clone_size: -; v_call: TRBV18
cdr3_nt: TGTGCCAGCACCAGGACAGGGGTTGGCTATGGCTACACCTTC; cdr3_aa: CASTRTGVGYGYTF; j_call: TRBJ1-2; d_call: TRBD1; clone_size: -; v_call: TRBV2
cdr3_nt: TGTGCCACCAGCAGAGGGCGCGGGGGCCTCTCCTACAATGAGCAGTTCTTC; cdr3_aa: CATSRGRGGLSYNEQFF; j_call: TRBJ2-1; d_call: -; clone_size: once; v_call: TRBV15
cdr3_nt: TGTGCCAGCACCGGACAGGGGGCGAGGTGGAACACTGAAGCTTTCTTT; cdr3_aa: CASTGQGARWNTEAFF; j_call: TRBJ1-1; d_call: TRBD1; clone_size: -; v_call: TRBV28
cdr3_nt: TGCAGCGTTACTAGCGGGGGTAACAATGAGCAGTTCTTC; cdr3_aa: CSVTSGGNNEQFF; j_call: TRBJ2-1; d_call: TRBD2; clone_size: -; v_call: TRBV29-1
cdr3_nt: TGTGCCACCAGTGATAGCGGGACCCCGAGGGTTGATACGCAGTATTTT; cdr3_aa: CATSDSGTPRVDTQYF; j_call: TRBJ2-3; d_call: TRBD2; clone_size: -; v_call: TRBV24-1
cdr3_nt: TGTGCCAGCAGTTACCGTGGCAGGGGAAACTATGGCTACACCTTC; cdr3_aa: CASSYRGRGNYGYTF; j_call: TRBJ1-2; d_call: -; clone_size: -; v_call: TRBV6-5
cdr3_nt: TGTGCCAGCAGCTGGGAGGAAAGGGGGGGAGCTTTCTTT; cdr3_aa: CASSWEERGGAFF; j_call: TRBJ1-1; d_call: -; clone_size: -; v_call: TRBV5-4
cdr3_nt: TGCGCCAGCAGCCAAGATCTGGGGAGGTCCCGAACTCAAGAGACCCAGTACTTC; cdr3_aa: CASSQDLGRSRTQETQYF; j_call: TRBJ2-5; d_call: -; clone_size: -; v_call: TRBV4-3
cdr3_nt: TGTGCCAGCAGTCCTAACAGGGGGCGCACTGAAGCTTTCTTT; cdr3_aa: CASSPNRGRTEAFF; j_call: TRBJ1-1; d_call: TRBD1; clone_size: -; v_call: TRBV27
cdr3_nt: TGCAGTGCTAGCCATTACGAGCAGTACTTC; cdr3_aa: CSASHYEQYF; j_call: TRBJ2-7; d_call: -; clone_size: -; v_call: TRBV20-1
cdr3_nt: TGTGCCACCGGCCGGGACAGGGTCTATAATTCACCCCTCCACTTT; cdr3_aa: CATGRDRVYNSPLHF; j_call: TRBJ1-6; d_call: TRBD1; clone_size: -; v_call: TRBV6-5
cdr3_nt: TGTGCCAGCAGTTCCCGGACAGGGGGTAGCAATCAGCCCCAGCATTTT; cdr3_aa: CASSSRTGGSNQPQHF; j_call: TRBJ1-5; d_call: TRBD1; clone_size: -; v_call: TRBV7-6
cdr3_nt: TGCGCCAGCTCTCGGGTAGGGACAGGGAGCGAGCAGTACTTC; cdr3_aa: CASSRVGTGSEQYF; j_call: TRBJ2-7; d_call: TRBD1; clone_size: once; v_call: TRBV5-1
cdr3_nt: TGCGCCAGCCGCAGGGGGCATGGCACTGAAGCTTTCTTT; cdr3_aa: CASRRGHGTEAFF; j_call: TRBJ1-1; d_call: TRBD1; clone_size: -; v_call: TRBV4-3